This T cell receptor (beta chain) was documented in a study of radiotherapy plus CTLA-4 blockade in lung cancer. This clone was observed a single time. The protocol was immunoSEQ multiplex PCR, while the TCRdb copy is restricted to in-frame clones and leaves out a portion. The repertoire consists of about 43,000 clones, with around 70% occurring once and the leading ten covering over 20%. CTLA-4 blockade using ipilimumab, together with focal radiation, was received by patients with chemo-refractory metastatic non-small-cell lung cancer. This TCR derives from a human donor with non-small cell lung cancer who had a partial response to radiotherapy plus ipilimumab. The sample here was peripheral blood, taken from a patient treated with radiotherapy plus ipilimumab.

The CDR3 region has the DNA TGTGCGGGCAGTCCGAGCTCTGGAAACACCATATATTTT. This gives the protein CAGSPSSGNTIYF. This chain joins TRBV6-1 and TRBJ1-3, with unresolved D. This CDR3 is 13 amino acids long. CDR1 is MNHNS, CDR2 SASEGT, per germline.